These 23 T cell receptor beta chains share one sample of origin, sequenced in a study of T-cell reconstitution after alpha-beta-depleted transplantation in children. Unique molecular identifiers tagged the TCRbeta library. TCRdb re-called the PCR reads through MiXCR, storing one row per CDR3 protein. The table includes hundreds of thousands of distinct CDR3 sequences, 10% detected once. The starting material was PBMCs, obtained before TCRalphabeta/CD19-depleted stem cell transplant. These receptors all come from a boy less than two years old with acute myeloid leukemia, due to receive a stem cell transplant.

CDR3 in DNA: TGCAGTGCTAGGGACAAAAATCAGCCCCAGCATTTT. It is translated as CSARDKNQPQHF. The V gene is TRBV20-1, the J gene TRBJ1-5; D is possibly TRBD1 (5 bases). Germline CDR1 DFQATT, CDR2 SNEGSKA (reference sequence). The CDR3 extends over 12 amino acids. V lost 3 bases and J 4 bases, leaving 7 bases between the germline ends.

Concerning this clonotype: It may be a read error: a sequence one base away is much more abundant. This rearrangement joins TRBV28 to TRBJ2-3, with TRBD1 matching over 7 bases. After removal of 3 bases from V and 2 bases from J, the junction contained 8 bases not matched to a gene. The CDR3 spans 16 residues. CDR1 MDHEN and CDR2 SYDVKM come from the germline V gene. DNA for the CDR3: TGTGCCAGCAGTTTGTCCGGGACAGAGAACACAGATACGCAGTATTTT. Its protein is CASSLSGTENTDTQYF. Looking up the rest from reference TRBV28 and TRBJ2-3 gives the full variable domain: DVKVTQSSRYLVKRTGEKVFLECVQDMDHENMFWYRQDPGLGLRLIYFSYDVKMKEKGDIPEGYSVSREKKERFSLILESASTNQTSMYLCASSLSGTENTDTQYFGPGTRLTVL.

This clonotype occurred many times. This chain links TRBV2 with TRBJ1-3; D possibly corresponds to TRBD1 (6 bases). V dropped 2 bases and J dropped 0 bases, with 20 bases sitting between them. CDR3 size: 19 residues. CDR1 is SNHLY and CDR2 is FYNNEI in the germline V gene. CDR3 region: CASSEKTGGLPNSGNTIYF. DNA for the CDR3: TGTGCCAGCAGTGAAAAGACGGGGGGGCTCCCGAACTCTGGAAACACCATATATTTT.

This sequence joins TRBV15 and TRBJ1-2; no clear D. The CDR3 loop spans 11 amino acids. Germline V gene lookup returns CDR1 LNHNV and CDR2 YYDKDF (reference sequence). With 0 bases removed from V and 11 bases from J, the gap between germline ends came to 7 bases. The CDR3 region has the DNA TGTGCCACCAGCAGAGAGTTCGAATACACCTTC. Residues: CATSREFEYTF.

This clonotype came up many times. V is TRBV6-1 and J is TRBJ2-7; TRBD1 matches 7 bases. The ends lost 6 bases at V and 5 bases at J; junction bases unmatched: 13. Germline lookup yields CDR1 MNHNS and CDR2 SASEGT. CDR3 length: 15 residues. CDR3 protein: CASSEPIDRDNEQYF. CDR3 coding DNA: TGTGCCAGCAGCGAACCCATTGACAGGGACAACGAGCAGTACTTC.

This clonotype was seen ten or more times. The chain combines TRBV7-8 with TRBJ2-3; the D call may be TRBD1 or TRBD2 (6 bases each). Trimming left V 1 base short and J 7 bases short, with 15 bases between. Germline CDR1 and CDR2: SGHVS and FQNEAQ. The CDR3 is 15 amino acids. The CDR3 DNA follows: TGTGCCAGCAGCTTAGGGACGGGGGCGGGGAATACGCAGTATTTT. Amino acid sequence: CASSLGTGAGNTQYF.

In its sample, this clonotype was seen many times. This chain connects TRBV7-9 to TRBJ2-7; 9 bases match TRBD1. J was trimmed by 7 bases and V by 4 bases; bases with no gene match: 5. CDR3 length equals 13 residues. The germline V gene has CDR1 SEHNR and CDR2 FQNEAQ (reference sequence). The CDR3 loop reads CASSSTGGEEQYF. In nucleotides, the CDR3 is TGTGCCAGCAGCTCAACAGGGGGCGAAGAGCAGTACTTC. Supplemented by reference TRBV7-9 and TRBJ2-7, the full variable domain reads DTGVSQNPRHKITKRGQNVTFRCDPISEHNRLYWYRQTLGQGPEFLTYFQNEAQLEKSRLLSDRFSAERPKGSFSTLEIQRTEQGDSAMYLCASSSTGGEEQYFGPGTRLTVT.

This clonotype was seen many times. The CDR3 coding sequence is TGCGCCAGCAGCTTGATTAGCGGGAGGGCCTTCGAGCAGTACTTC. Residues: CASSLISGRAFEQYF. V gene TRBV5-1 combines with J gene TRBJ2-7, with 11 bases matching TRBD2. There are 15 residues in the CDR3. The V gene end was trimmed by 1 base and the J gene end by 6 bases; junction bases not matched to a gene: 6. The germline V gene encodes CDR1 SGHRS and CDR2 YFSETQ.

This rearrangement joins TRBV7-9 to TRBJ2-1; D remains unclear. Looked up from germline, CDR1 is SEHNR and CDR2 is FQNEAQ (reference sequence). Trimming stripped 4 bases from V and 2 bases from J, with 9 bases between. The CDR3 spans 14 residues. DNA for the CDR3: TGTGCCAGCAGCTATGGCGCTGCCTACAATGAGCAGTTCTTC. It codes for CASSYGAAYNEQFF.

The J gene is TRBJ1-1, the V gene TRBV7-9; TRBD1 is a possible D gene (6 bases). V was clipped by 5 bases and J by 5 bases, with 18 bases between them. CDR3 length equals 15 residues. Looked up from germline, CDR1 is SEHNR and CDR2 is FQNEAQ (reference sequence). In DNA form, the CDR3 reads TGTGCCAGCAGCCCTGGTGACAGGAAGTATACTGAAGCTTTCTTT. Protein product: CASSPGDRKYTEAFF.

This clonotype was counted ten times or more. CDR3: CSDPGTGVYEQYF. The CDR3 DNA follows: TGCAGCGACCCCGGGACAGGGGTCTACGAGCAGTACTTC. V usage is TRBV29-1 and J usage is TRBJ2-7, with 10 positions matching TRBD1. J gave up 3 bases and V 7 bases, and 6 bases lay outside the gene matches. The CDR3 consists of 13 residues. Germline assignment: CDR1 SQVTM and CDR2 ANQGSEA.

Only a few counts were recorded for this clonotype. The V call is TRBV28, the J call TRBJ1-5; no reliable D call. From germline, CDR1 is MDHEN and CDR2 SYDVKM. This CDR3 is built from 15 residues. Between the trimmed V and J ends, which lost 1 base and 0 bases, there was a span of 7 bases. Here the CDR3 DNA reads TGTGCCAGCAGTTTATCAGGAGATAGCAATCAGCCCCAGCATTTT. It encodes CASSLSGDSNQPQHF.

This clonotype has at least ten counts. The V and J genes are TRBV12-3 or TRBV12-4 and TRBJ2-2, with TRBD1 identical over 7 bases. Trimming at V came to 3 bases and at J to 2 bases, leaving 9 bases not matched to a gene. The CDR3 is 17 residues long. The CDR3 nucleotides are TGTGCCAGCAGTTTTGATACCGGGACAGCCAACACCGGGGAGCTGTTTTTT. It translates to CASSFDTGTANTGELFF.

The chain has TRBV13 and TRBJ1-2; the D is unclear. V lost 1 base and J lost 6, with 9 bases in between. Germline values: CDR1 PRHDT, CDR2 FYEKMQ (reference sequence). This CDR3 has 13 amino acids. The CDR3 here is CASSLAGIHGYTF. The DNA of the CDR3 is TGTGCCAGCAGCTTAGCTGGGATCCATGGCTACACCTTC. The whole variable domain, filled in from reference TRBV13 and TRBJ1-2, reads AAGVIQSPRHLIKEKRETATLKCYPIPRHDTVYWYQQGPGQDPQFLISFYEKMQSDKGSIPDRFSAQQFSDYHSELNMSSLELGDSALYFCASSLAGIHGYTFGSGTRLTVV.

This clonotype was picked up many times. CDR3 amino acids: CASSLGTAPYEQYF. In nucleotides, the CDR3 is TGTGCCAGCAGCTTAGGAACAGCTCCCTACGAGCAGTACTTC. The chain carries TRBV7-9 and TRBJ2-7; no clear D gene. V lost 1 base, J lost 2 bases, and 9 bases lay in between. The germline CDR1 and CDR2 sequences are SEHNR and FQNEAQ (reference sequence). This CDR3 has 14 residues.

This clonotype was recorded at least ten times. This chain uses TRBV7-3 with TRBJ2-1; TRBD2 is a possible D gene (6 bases). CDR1 SGHTA and CDR2 FQGTGA come from the germline V gene. Trimming took off 1 base at V and 6 bases at J, with 13 bases between the two ends. The CDR3 has 15 amino acids. The CDR3 reads CASSLNSGQPNEQFF. The CDR3, as DNA: TGTGCCAGCAGCTTAAATAGCGGACAACCCAATGAGCAGTTCTTC.

This clonotype was picked up many times. For the CDR3, the DNA is TGTGCCAGCAGCTTAGGAAATCGGGGAAATGAGCAGTTCTTC. Its translation is CASSLGNRGNEQFF. The chain uses TRBV7-8 and TRBJ2-1; a weak D match, TRBD2 (5 bases). Germline CDR1 and CDR2: SGHVS and FQNEAQ. CDR3 length equals 14 residues. V was trimmed by 1 base and J by 7 bases, leaving 11 bases between them.

This clonotype was picked up a small number of times. The chain joins TRBV11-1 to TRBJ2-6, with D perhaps matching TRBD1 or TRBD2 (5 bases each). Germline loops: CDR1 SGHAT, CDR2 FQDESV (reference sequence). The CDR3 length is 19 residues. Trimming pared 6 bases from V and 0 bases from J, leaving 21 bases between. This CDR3 reads CASSYALLRDLSGANVLTF. The CDR3 DNA follows: TGTGCCAGCAGTTACGCTCTCCTCCGGGACCTCTCTGGGGCCAACGTCCTGACTTTC.

This clonotype has a handful of counts. The chain combines TRBV5-4 with TRBJ2-3, with D possibly being TRBD1 (5 bases). Germline-derived CDR1 and CDR2 are SGHNT and YYREEE (reference sequence). The CDR3 runs 17 residues. Deletions cut 1 base from V and 6 bases from J, with 21 bases between. CDR3 protein: CASSLRMRVQGNDTQYF. The DNA of the CDR3 is TGTGCCAGCAGCTTGAGGATGAGAGTCCAGGGAAACGATACGCAGTATTTT.

The sample holds a few counts of this clonotype. The rearrangement joins TRBV5-4 to TRBJ2-1; D remains ambiguous. Per the germline V gene, CDR1 is SGHNT and CDR2 is YYREEE (reference sequence). With 1 base removed from V and 8 bases from J, the gap between germline ends came to 13 bases. The CDR3 runs to 14 residues. CDR3 in amino acids: CASSLIGWVDEQFF. The CDR3 DNA is TGTGCCAGCAGCTTGATAGGCTGGGTGGATGAGCAGTTCTTC.

This clonotype was seen at least ten times. This chain uses TRBV6-1 with TRBJ2-7, with 8 positions matching TRBD1. Germline trimming cut 6 bases from V and 7 bases from J; bases unmatched to any gene: 11. This CDR3 comprises 14 residues. CDR1 is MNHNS, CDR2 SASEGT, per germline. In nucleotides, the CDR3 is TGTGCCAGCAGATTCGGACAGGGATTTGGGGAGCAGTACTTC. This gives the protein CASRFGQGFGEQYF.

This clonotype has a count of ten or more. The rearrangement links TRBV3-2 to TRBJ2-7; the D call in the table, TRBD1, was not verified against the DNA. TRBV3-2 is listed as a pseudogene. This CDR3 spans 14 amino acids. CDR3 coding DNA: TGTGCCAGCAGCCCGGACAGGTTCTCCTACGAGCAGTACTTC. Protein product: CASSPDRFSYEQYF.

This clonotype was observed at least ten times. V is TRBV12-3 or TRBV12-4 and J is TRBJ1-1, with D perhaps TRBD1 (5 bases). Trimming took off 6 bases at V and 1 base at J, with 15 bases between the two ends. CDR3 size: 15 residues. CDR3 DNA sequence: TGTGCCAGCAGCGAGGCCGGGACTCCGAACACTGAAGCTTTCTTT. It codes for CASSEAGTPNTEAFF.